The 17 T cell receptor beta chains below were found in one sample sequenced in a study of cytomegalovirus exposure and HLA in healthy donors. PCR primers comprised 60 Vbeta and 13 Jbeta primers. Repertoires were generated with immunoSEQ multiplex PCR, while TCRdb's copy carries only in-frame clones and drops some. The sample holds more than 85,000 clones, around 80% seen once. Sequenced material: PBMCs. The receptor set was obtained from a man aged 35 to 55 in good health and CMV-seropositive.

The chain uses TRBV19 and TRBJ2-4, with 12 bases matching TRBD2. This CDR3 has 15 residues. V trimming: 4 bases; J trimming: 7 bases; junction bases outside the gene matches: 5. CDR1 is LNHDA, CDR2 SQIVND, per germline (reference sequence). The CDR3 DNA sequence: TGTGCCAGTAGTACACTAGCGGGGGGCCAGAACATTCAGTACTTC. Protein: CASSTLAGGQNIQYF.

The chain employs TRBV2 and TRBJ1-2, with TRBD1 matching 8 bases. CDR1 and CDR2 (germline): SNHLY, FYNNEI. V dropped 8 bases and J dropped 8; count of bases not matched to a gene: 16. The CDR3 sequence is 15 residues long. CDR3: CASSPPGQGAGGYTF. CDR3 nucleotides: TGTGCCAGCTCACCCCCGGGGCAGGGGGCGGGAGGCTACACCTTC.

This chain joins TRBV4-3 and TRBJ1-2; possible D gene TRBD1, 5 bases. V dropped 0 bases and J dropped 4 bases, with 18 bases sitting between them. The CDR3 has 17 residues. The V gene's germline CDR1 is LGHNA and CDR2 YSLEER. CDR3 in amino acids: CASSQDAGQGGFYGYTF. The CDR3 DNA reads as TGCGCCAGCAGCCAAGATGCAGGGCAGGGAGGTTTCTATGGCTACACCTTC.

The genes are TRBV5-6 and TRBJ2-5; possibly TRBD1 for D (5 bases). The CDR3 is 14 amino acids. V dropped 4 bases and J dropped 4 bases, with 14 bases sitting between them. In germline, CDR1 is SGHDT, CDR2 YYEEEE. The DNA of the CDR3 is TGTGCCAGCAGCCCAAGGGGAATCGGAGAGACCCAGTACTTC. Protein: CASSPRGIGETQYF.

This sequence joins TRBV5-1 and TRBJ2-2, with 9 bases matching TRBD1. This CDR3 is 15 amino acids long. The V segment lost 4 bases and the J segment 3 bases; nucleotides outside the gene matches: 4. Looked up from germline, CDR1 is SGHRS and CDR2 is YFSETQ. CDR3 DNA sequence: TGCGCCAGCAGCATCGGACAGGGGTACACCGGGGAGCTGTTTTTT. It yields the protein CASSIGQGYTGELFF.

The CDR3 DNA sequence: TGTGCCAGCAGTTTTGACAGCTTTAGCAATCAGCCCCAGCATTTT. Translating it yields CASSFDSFSNQPQHF. The V and J genes are TRBV28 and TRBJ1-5, with D perhaps matching TRBD1 (5 bases). Trimming removed 3 bases at V and 0 bases at J, with 9 bases between. In germline, CDR1 is MDHEN, CDR2 SYDVKM. This CDR3 has 15 amino acids.

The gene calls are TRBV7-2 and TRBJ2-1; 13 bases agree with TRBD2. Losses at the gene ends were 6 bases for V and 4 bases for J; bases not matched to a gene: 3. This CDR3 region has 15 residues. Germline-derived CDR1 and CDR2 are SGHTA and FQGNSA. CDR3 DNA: TGTGCCAGCAGACAGGGACTAGCGGGATACAATGAGCAGTTCTTC. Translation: CASRQGLAGYNEQFF.

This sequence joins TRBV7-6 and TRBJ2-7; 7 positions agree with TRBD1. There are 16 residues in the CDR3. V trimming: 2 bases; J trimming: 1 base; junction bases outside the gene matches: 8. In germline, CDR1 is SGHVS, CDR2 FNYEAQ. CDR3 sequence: CASSLTPGQTSYEQYF. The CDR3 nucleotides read TGTGCCAGCAGCTTAACCCCGGGACAGACTTCCTACGAGCAGTACTTC.

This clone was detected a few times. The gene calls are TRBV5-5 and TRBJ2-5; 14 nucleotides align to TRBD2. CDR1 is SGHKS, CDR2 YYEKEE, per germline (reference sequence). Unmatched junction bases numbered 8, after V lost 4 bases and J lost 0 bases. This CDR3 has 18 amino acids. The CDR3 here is CASSNPGTSGGYQETQYF. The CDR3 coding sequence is TGTGCCAGCAGCAACCCCGGGACTAGCGGGGGCTACCAAGAGACCCAGTACTTC.

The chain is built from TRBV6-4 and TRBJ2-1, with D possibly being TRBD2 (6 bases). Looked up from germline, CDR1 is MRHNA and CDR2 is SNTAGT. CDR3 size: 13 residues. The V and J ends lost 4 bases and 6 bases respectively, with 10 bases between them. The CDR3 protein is CASSALGSNEQFF. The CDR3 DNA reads TGTGCCAGCAGTGCCCTCGGGAGCAATGAGCAGTTCTTC.

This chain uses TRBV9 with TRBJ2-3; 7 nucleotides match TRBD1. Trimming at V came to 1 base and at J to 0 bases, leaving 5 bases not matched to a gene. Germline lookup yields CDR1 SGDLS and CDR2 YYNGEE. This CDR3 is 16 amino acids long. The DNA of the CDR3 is TGTGCCAGCAGCGTAACTGACAGGGTGAGCACAGATACGCAGTATTTT. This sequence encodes CASSVTDRVSTDTQYF.

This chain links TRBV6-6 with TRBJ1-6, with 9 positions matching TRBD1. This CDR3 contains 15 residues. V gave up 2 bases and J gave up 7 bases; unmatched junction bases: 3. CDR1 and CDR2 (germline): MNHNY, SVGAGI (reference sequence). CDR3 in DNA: TGTGCCAGCAGTTACAACAGGGGGCGGAATTCACCCCTCCACTTT. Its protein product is CASSYNRGRNSPLHF.

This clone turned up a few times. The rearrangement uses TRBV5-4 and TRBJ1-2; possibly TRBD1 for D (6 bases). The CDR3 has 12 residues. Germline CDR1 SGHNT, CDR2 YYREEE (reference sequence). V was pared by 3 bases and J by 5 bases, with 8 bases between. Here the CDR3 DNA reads TGTGCCAGCAGCTCTGGGACATATGGCTACACCTTC. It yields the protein CASSSGTYGYTF.

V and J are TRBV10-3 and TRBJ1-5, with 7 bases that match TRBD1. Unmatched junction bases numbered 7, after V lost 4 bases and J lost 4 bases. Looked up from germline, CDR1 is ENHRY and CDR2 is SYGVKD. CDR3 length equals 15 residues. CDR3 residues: CAISADRAANQPQHF. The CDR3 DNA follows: TGTGCCATCAGTGCTGACAGGGCAGCAAATCAGCCCCAGCATTTT.

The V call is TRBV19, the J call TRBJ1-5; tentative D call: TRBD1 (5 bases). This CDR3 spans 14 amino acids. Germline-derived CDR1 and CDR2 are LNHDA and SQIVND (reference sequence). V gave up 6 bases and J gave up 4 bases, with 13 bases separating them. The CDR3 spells CASSWGTGNQPQHF. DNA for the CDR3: TGTGCCAGTAGCTGGGGAACAGGTAATCAGCCCCAGCATTTT.

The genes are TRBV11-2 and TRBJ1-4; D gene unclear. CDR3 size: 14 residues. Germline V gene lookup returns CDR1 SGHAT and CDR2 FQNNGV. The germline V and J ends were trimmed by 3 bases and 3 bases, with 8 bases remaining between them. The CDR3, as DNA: TGTGCCAGCAGCTTCGGGTTTTCTAATGAAAAACTGTTTTTT. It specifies CASSFGFSNEKLFF.

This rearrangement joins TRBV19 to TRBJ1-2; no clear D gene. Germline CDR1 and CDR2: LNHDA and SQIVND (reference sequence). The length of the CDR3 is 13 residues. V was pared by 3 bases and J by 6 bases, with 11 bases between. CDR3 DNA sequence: TGTGCCAGTAGTATTCTTCTGGCAAATGGCTACACCTTC. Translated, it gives CASSILLANGYTF.